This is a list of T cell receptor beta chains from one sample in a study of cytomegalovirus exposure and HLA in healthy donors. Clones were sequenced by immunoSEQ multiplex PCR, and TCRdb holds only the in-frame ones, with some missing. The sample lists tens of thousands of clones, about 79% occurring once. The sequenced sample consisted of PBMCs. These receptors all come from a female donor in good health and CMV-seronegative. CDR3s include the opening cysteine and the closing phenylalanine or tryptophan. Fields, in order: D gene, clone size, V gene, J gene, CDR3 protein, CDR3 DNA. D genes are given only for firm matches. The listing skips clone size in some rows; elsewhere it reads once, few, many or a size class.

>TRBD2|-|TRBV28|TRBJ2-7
CASSLPLAGVVYEQYF
TGTGCCAGCAGTTTACCACTAGCGGGAGTCGTTTACGAGCAGTACTTC
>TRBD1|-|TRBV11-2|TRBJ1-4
CASSFSGQGGEKLFF
TGTGCCAGCAGCTTTTCCGGACAGGGTGGCGAAAAACTGTTTTTT
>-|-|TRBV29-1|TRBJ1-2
CSVRTVSNYGYTF
TGCAGCGTGAGGACAGTATCTAACTATGGCTACACCTTC
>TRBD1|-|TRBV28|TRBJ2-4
CASSPHGTGRDIQYF
TGTGCCAGCAGTCCCCACGGGACAGGGCGAGACATTCAGTACTTC
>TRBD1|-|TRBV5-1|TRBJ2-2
CASSRAGQGAGELFF
TGCGCCAGCAGCCGGGCCGGACAGGGGGCCGGGGAGCTGTTTTTT
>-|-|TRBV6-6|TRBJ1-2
CASSPGSNYGYTF
TGTGCCAGCAGTCCCGGGTCTAACTATGGCTACACCTTC
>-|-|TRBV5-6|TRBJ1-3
CASSLYSGRAGNTIYF
TGTGCCAGCAGCTTGTATTCGGGCAGGGCTGGAAACACCATATATTTT
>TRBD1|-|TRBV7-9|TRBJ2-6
CASSTPRTGGAGANVLTF
TGTGCCAGCAGCACACCTCGGACAGGGGGCGCTGGGGCCAACGTCCTGACTTTC
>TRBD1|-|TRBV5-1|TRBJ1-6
CASSGQGGDNSPLHF
TGCGCCAGCAGCGGTCAGGGGGGCGATAATTCACCCCTCCACTTT
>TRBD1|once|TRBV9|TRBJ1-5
CASSVGGGFFPQHF
TGTGCCAGCAGCGTAGGAGGGGGCTTCTTCCCCCAGCATTTT
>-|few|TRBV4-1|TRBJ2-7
CASSQVGETSYEQYF
TGCGCCAGCAGCCAAGTCGGGGAAACTTCCTACGAGCAGTACTTC
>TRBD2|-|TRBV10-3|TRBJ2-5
CAISKTSGEGETQYF
TGTGCCATCAGTAAGACTAGCGGGGAGGGGGAGACCCAGTACTTC
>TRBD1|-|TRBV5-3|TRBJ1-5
CASLNPGQGINQPQHF
TGTGCCAGCTTGAATCCGGGACAGGGGATCAATCAGCCCCAGCATTTT
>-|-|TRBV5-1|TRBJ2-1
CASSGGTLYNEQFF
TGCGCCAGCAGCGGCGGGACTCTATACAATGAGCAGTTCTTC
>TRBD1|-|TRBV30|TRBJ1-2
CATLLQGTYGYTF
TGTGCTACACTCCTACAGGGGACCTATGGCTACACCTTC
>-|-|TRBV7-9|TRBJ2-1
CASSSDRRSSYNEQFF
TGTGCCAGCAGTTCCGACCGACGGAGCTCCTACAATGAGCAGTTCTTC
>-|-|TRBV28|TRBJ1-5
CASSPALGSNQPQHF
TGTGCCAGCAGTCCCGCCCTGGGCAGCAATCAGCCCCAGCATTTT
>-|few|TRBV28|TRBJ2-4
CASSFVGVGENIQYF
TGTGCCAGCAGTTTTGTCGGGGTTGGGGAAAACATTCAGTACTTC
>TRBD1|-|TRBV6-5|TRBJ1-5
CASRAGQGYNQPQHF
TGTGCCAGCAGAGCCGGACAGGGATACAATCAGCCCCAGCATTTT
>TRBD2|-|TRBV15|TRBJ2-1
CATSRDPGGTEQFF
TGTGCCACCAGCAGAGATCCCGGGGGGACTGAGCAGTTCTTC
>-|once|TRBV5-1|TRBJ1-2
CASSLYRRGTPVDGYTF
TGCGCCAGCAGCTTGTACCGTAGGGGGACCCCGGTCGATGGCTACACCTTC
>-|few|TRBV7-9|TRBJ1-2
CASSTSSGRYGYTF
TGTGCCAGCAGCACATCATCGGGGAGATACGGCTACACCTTC
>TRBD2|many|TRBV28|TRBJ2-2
CASSPRTSGGRRTGELFF
TGTGCCAGCAGTCCCCGGACTAGCGGGGGGCGAAGGACCGGGGAGCTGTTTTTT
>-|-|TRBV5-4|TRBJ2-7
CASSISGESYEQYF
TGTGCCAGCAGTATCTCCGGGGAGTCCTACGAGCAGTACTTC
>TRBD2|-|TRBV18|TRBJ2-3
CASSPVAGITDTQYF
TGTGCCAGCTCACCAGTAGCGGGAATCACAGATACGCAGTATTTT
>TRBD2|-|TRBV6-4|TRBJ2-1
CASSDRLVSGSSYNEQFF
TGTGCCAGCAGTGACCGCCTCGTTAGCGGGAGCTCCTACAATGAGCAGTTCTTC
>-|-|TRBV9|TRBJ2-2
CASSRWNTGELFF
TGTGCCAGCAGCCGGTGGAACACCGGGGAGCTGTTTTTT
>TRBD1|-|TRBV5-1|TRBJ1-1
CASSVLQGRNTEAFF
TGCGCCAGCAGCGTGCTACAGGGGCGGAACACTGAAGCTTTCTTT
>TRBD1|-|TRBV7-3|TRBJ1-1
CASSLGTGQAFF
TGTGCCAGCAGCTTAGGGACAGGGCAGGCTTTCTTT
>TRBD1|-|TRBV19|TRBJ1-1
CASSTRQGGTEAFF
TGTGCCAGTAGTACCAGACAGGGAGGCACTGAAGCTTTCTTT
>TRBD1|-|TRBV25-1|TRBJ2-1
CASSAERDRGRNEQFF
TGTGCCAGCAGTGCGGAGAGGGACAGGGGGAGAAATGAGCAGTTCTTC
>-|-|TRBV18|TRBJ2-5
CASSPTYQETQYF
TGTGCCAGCTCCCCCACATACCAAGAGACCCAGTACTTC
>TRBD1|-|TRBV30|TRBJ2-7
CAWSYRGPSYEQYF
TGTGCCTGGAGTTACAGGGGTCCCTCCTACGAGCAGTACTTC
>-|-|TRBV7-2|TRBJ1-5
CASSLLRGQPQHF
TGTGCCAGCAGCTTACTCCGGGGTCAGCCCCAGCATTTT